This entry is about one TCR beta chain. The target antigen is unknown. Researchers ran the PCR with 60 Vbeta and 13 Jbeta primers. Assay: immunoSEQ multiplex PCR; the TCRdb copy retains only in-frame clones and omits some. The repertoire holds 150,000 or so clones, with more than 70% as singletons. The record originates from a study of cytomegalovirus exposure and HLA in healthy donors. About the study: Counted in an early data release were some 81 million unique TCRs from HLA-typed donors. Study-level results: With later analysis, a missense DCLRE1C variant became linked to TCR beta V- and J-gene trimming.

CDR3 size: 17 residues. V was pared by 1 base and J by 6 bases, with 20 bases between. Germline CDR1 SGHKS, CDR2 YYEKEE (reference sequence). The specimen sequenced was PBMCs. V and J are TRBV5-5 and TRBJ1-5; D is unclear. The source of this sequence is a male donor in good health and CMV-seronegative. CDR3 loop: CASSLYSSAGESQPQHF. The CDR3 nucleotides read TGTGCCAGCAGCTTGTATTCTTCGGCCGGGGAGAGTCAGCCCCAGCATTTT. The full variable domain, rest sourced from reference TRBV5-5 and TRBJ1-5, is DAGVTQSPTHLIKTRGQQVTLRCSPISGHKSVSWYQQVLGQGPQFIFQYYEKEERGRGNFPDRFSARQFPNYSSELNVNALLLGDSALYLCASSLYSSAGESQPQHFGDGTRLSIL.